The 9 T cell receptor beta chains in this list originate from one sample, sequenced in a study of cytomegalovirus exposure and HLA in healthy donors (dated by TCRdb to the late 2010s). The library came from the immunoSEQ multiplex PCR assay. For the multiplex PCR, a mixture combining 60 forward primers for TCR Vbeta segments and 13 reverse primers for TCR Jbeta segments was used. What TCRdb holds here is the immuneACCESS table cut down to in-frame rearrangements. Part of the clones is not present; checked against another copy, under half of the missing clones reflect an unresolved V gene, and the others are unexplained. The sample records 55,000 to 65,000 clones, 89% of which are singletons. About 1.6% of the sample is held by the ten biggest clonotypes. Sequenced: PBMCs. The receptors come from a man aged 25-45 years in good health and CMV-seropositive.

The chain employs TRBV6-5 and TRBJ2-7; 11 nucleotides agree with TRBD2. Germline V lookup: CDR1 MNHEY, CDR2 SVGAGI. CDR3 length: 13 amino acids. J gave up 9 bases and V 8 bases, and 9 bases lay outside the gene matches. CDR3 coding DNA: TGTGCCAGCCGCCGCACTAGCGGGAGTTTGCAGTACTTC. It is translated as CASRRTSGSLQYF.

J is TRBJ1-6 and V is TRBV6-5; 7 bases fit TRBD1. CDR3 length equals 15 residues. The J segment lost 6 bases and the V segment lost 5 bases, leaving 7 bases of the junction unmatched. CDR1 and CDR2 from the germline V gene are MNHEY and SVGAGI. CDR3 in DNA: TGTGCCAGCAGTAGAACGGGACAGAGTAATTCACCCCTCCACTTT. As protein: CASSRTGQSNSPLHF.

J is TRBJ1-1 and V is TRBV5-1; D ambiguous. This CDR3 contains 14 residues. V lost 4 bases and J 2 bases, leaving 12 bases between the germline ends. Germline CDR1 is SGHRS and CDR2 is YFSETQ. DNA of the CDR3: TGCGCCAGCAGCATAAATGTGGCAAACACTGAAGCTTTCTTT. As protein: CASSINVANTEAFF.

The chain is built from TRBV29-1 and TRBJ2-3; 12 nucleotides match TRBD2. This CDR3 region has 13 residues. The ends lost 4 bases at V and 6 bases at J; junction bases unmatched: 2. Germline values: CDR1 SQVTM, CDR2 ANQGSEA. In nucleotides, the CDR3 is TGCAGCGTTGGGACTAGCGGGACGGATACGCAGTATTTT. Translating gives CSVGTSGTDTQYF.

This clone has only one observation. The V and J genes are TRBV25-1 and TRBJ2-1, with 7 bases identical to TRBD1. The V and J ends lost 8 bases and 6 bases, in that order; junction bases with no gene match: 13. The V gene's germline CDR1 is MGHDK and CDR2 SYGVNS. CDR3 length: 15 residues. The CDR3 reads CASVPPGQPSNEQFF. The CDR3 nucleotides read TGTGCCAGCGTACCTCCGGGACAGCCGTCCAATGAGCAGTTCTTC.

This clone was observed a few times. V and J are TRBV29-1 and TRBJ2-3, with D possibly TRBD2 on 6 matching bases. The length of the CDR3 is 14 residues. Trimming removed 6 bases from V and 2 bases from J, with 15 bases in between. Germline CDR1 and CDR2: SQVTM and ANQGSEA. CDR3 amino acids: CSVGSAGLTDTQYF. The CDR3 region has the DNA TGCAGCGTAGGTTCGGCGGGACTCACAGATACGCAGTATTTT.

The chain uses TRBV5-1 and TRBJ1-1; possibly TRBD1 for D (5 bases). Germline V gene lookup returns CDR1 SGHRS and CDR2 YFSETQ. V was shortened by 1 base and J by 7 bases, with 14 bases between the two germline ends. This CDR3 has 14 residues. The CDR3 nucleotides read TGCGCCAGCAGCTTGTACAAGGGGCGGAATGAAGCTTTCTTT. This gives the protein CASSLYKGRNEAFF.

This chain links TRBV7-9 with TRBJ2-5, with D possibly being TRBD2 (5 bases). The CDR3 covers 18 residues. Germline-derived CDR1 and CDR2 are SEHNR and FQNEAQ (reference sequence). The V end was cut by 1 base, the J end by 2 bases, with 20 bases between. The CDR3: CASSLGVVANTQQETQYF. The CDR3 DNA is TGTGCCAGCAGCTTAGGTGTTGTAGCGAACACACAACAAGAGACCCAGTACTTC.

The V and J genes are TRBV4-2 and TRBJ2-6, with D unresolved. Trimming took off 4 bases at V and 0 bases at J, with 13 bases between the two ends. The CDR3 covers 17 residues. Germline V gene sequence: CDR1 LGHNA, CDR2 YNFKEQ. The CDR3 nucleotides read TGTGCCAGCAGCCCGGAGTGGGTAAGCTCTGGGGCCAACGTCCTGACTTTC. Translated: CASSPEWVSSGANVLTF.